This entry lists 12 T cell receptor beta chains sequenced from one sample in a study of T cells after yellow fever vaccination. TCRdb re-called the 5' RACE reads with MiXCR, one entry per CDR3 protein. The sample includes 500,000 to 650,000 distinct CDR3 sequences, roughly 12% of them seen just once. The sequencing here drew on PBMCs, taken on the day of the yellow fever booster vaccination. The receptors shown here come from a man aged 30 to 39 who received the YFV17D yellow fever vaccine.

CDR3: CASSHRGADTQYF. The CDR3 nucleotides read TGTGCCAGCAGCCATCGTGGGGCAGATACGCAGTATTTT. The V gene is TRBV3-1, the J gene TRBJ2-3; D remains unclear. The germline V gene encodes CDR1 LGHDT and CDR2 YNNKEL (reference sequence). Trimming pared 3 bases from V and 4 bases from J, leaving 8 bases between. There are 13 residues in the CDR3.

This rearrangement joins TRBV5-6 to TRBJ1-4; D perhaps matches TRBD1 (6 bases). V was shortened by 1 base and J by 7 bases, with 11 bases between the two germline ends. Germline loops: CDR1 SGHDT, CDR2 YYEEEE. The CDR3 is 14 residues long. CDR3 sequence: CASSLKTGAEKLFF. The DNA for the CDR3 is TGTGCCAGCAGCTTGAAGACAGGCGCTGAAAAACTGTTTTTT.

CDR3 in amino acids: CASSYSGGRATYEQYF. CDR3 sequence (DNA): TGTGCCAGCAGTTACTCGGGGGGCAGGGCAACCTACGAGCAGTACTTC. J is TRBJ2-7 and V is TRBV6-5; the D gene could be TRBD1 or TRBD2 (6 bases each). In germline, CDR1 is MNHEY, CDR2 SVGAGI. Between the trimmed V and J ends, which lost 0 bases and 2 bases, there was a span of 14 bases. This CDR3 is 16 amino acids long.

The V gene is TRBV20-1, the J gene TRBJ2-3, with 13 bases lining up with TRBD2. Losses at the gene ends were 6 bases for V and 3 bases for J; bases not matched to a gene: 6. This CDR3 is 15 amino acids long. The germline gives CDR1 DFQATT, CDR2 SNEGSKA (reference sequence). The CDR3 DNA is TGCAGTGCCAGCGGGACTAGCGGGAAAACAGATACGCAGTATTTT. Translation: CSASGTSGKTDTQYF.

This clonotype was counted only a few times. One end of the junction does not line up with germline, which may come from a read error. The CDR3 sequence: CSARRVRESYNEQFF. The DNA for the CDR3 is TGCAGCGCTAGGAGGGTCAGGGAATCCTACAATGAGCAGTTCTTC. V gene TRBV20-1 combines with J gene TRBJ2-1, with D possibly being TRBD2 (6 bases). The germline V gene has CDR1 DFQATT and CDR2 SNEGSKA (reference sequence). This CDR3 has 15 amino acids.

This clonotype was counted at least ten times. CDR3 nucleotides: TGCAGTGCTAGAGACACAACGGGACTACCATTTACGCAGTATTTT. It encodes CSARDTTGLPFTQYF. V usage is TRBV20-1 and J usage is TRBJ2-3; 7 nucleotides match TRBD2. The CDR3 consists of 15 residues. Germline V lookup: CDR1 DFQATT, CDR2 SNEGSKA (reference sequence). The J segment lost 8 bases and the V segment lost 0 bases, leaving 11 bases of the junction unmatched.

The chain uses TRBV10-3 and TRBJ2-7, with 10 positions matching TRBD1. Per germline, CDR1 ENHRY and CDR2 SYGVKD. Trimming at V came to 7 bases and at J to 2 bases, leaving 8 bases not matched to a gene. The CDR3 spans 15 residues. The CDR3 DNA follows: TGTGCCATCACTGACAGGGGGCTCGGAACCTACGAGCAGTACTTC. Translating it yields CAITDRGLGTYEQYF.

V usage is TRBV6-1 and J usage is TRBJ2-5; TRBD1 aligns across 7 bases. The CDR3 has 14 residues. Per germline, CDR1 MNHNS and CDR2 SASEGT. Losses at the gene ends were 6 bases for V and 5 bases for J; bases not matched to a gene: 9. The CDR3 nucleotides are TGTGCCAGCAGGCCGACAGGGACGGAGGAGACCCAGTACTTC. Translating gives CASRPTGTEETQYF.

This clonotype was detected a few times. The chain joins TRBV12-3 or TRBV12-4 to TRBJ2-2; D remains unclear. This CDR3 is 14 amino acids long. Between the trimmed V and J ends, which lost 6 bases and 0 bases, there was a span of 8 bases. The CDR3 DNA reads as TGTGCCAGCAGCGGGTCCTCGAACACCGGGGAGCTGTTTTTT. Its translation is CASSGSSNTGELFF.

This clonotype was recorded once. This chain connects TRBV11-2 to TRBJ2-1, with 9 nucleotides matching TRBD2. J gave up 3 bases and V 5 bases, and 8 bases lay outside the gene matches. From germline, CDR1 is SGHAT and CDR2 FQNNGV. The CDR3 consists of 16 residues. CDR3 nucleotides: TGTGCCAGCAGCCCGGTGGGGACTAGCATCTACAATGAGCAGTTCTTC. Translated, it gives CASSPVGTSIYNEQFF.

The V and J genes are TRBV28 and TRBJ2-7, with 7 bases identical to TRBD2. This CDR3 comprises 14 residues. Germline CDR1 and CDR2: MDHEN and SYDVKM. The V segment lost 10 bases and the J segment 3 bases; nucleotides outside the gene matches: 12. The CDR3 here is CANNLCAGDYEQYF. In nucleotides, the CDR3 is TGTGCCAATAACCTTTGTGCGGGGGACTACGAGCAGTACTTC. Looking up the rest from reference TRBV28 and TRBJ2-7 gives the full variable domain: DVKVTQSSRYLVKRTGEKVFLECVQDMDHENMFWYRQDPGLGLRLIYFSYDVKMKEKGDIPEGYSVSREKKERFSLILESASTNQTSMYLCANNLCAGDYEQYFGPGTRLTVT.

The J gene is TRBJ2-1, the V gene TRBV5-8; D is possibly TRBD1 (6 bases). Germline assignment: CDR1 SGHTS and CDR2 YDEGEE. With 1 base removed from V and 10 bases from J, the gap between germline ends came to 12 bases. The length of the CDR3 is 13 residues. Here the CDR3 DNA reads TGTGCCAGCAGCTTGAGGGGGTCCGGGGAGCAGTTCTTC. It encodes CASSLRGSGEQFF.